The 22 T cell receptor beta chains below were found in one sample sequenced in a study of shared clonotypes between healthy human individuals. Sequencing used immunoSEQ multiplex PCR; TCRdb keeps in-frame clones, though not all of them. The table has about 2.1 million clones, more than 85% seen once; the top ten hold 1.5% to 2%. It was CD45RO-negative cells, positively selected for CCR7, that made up naive CD8 cells, with terminally differentiated effector memory CD45RA+ cells excluded. The sequenced material came from naive CD8+ T cells from PBMCs. The receptors come from a man aged 18 to 30 in good health. Some clones in this sample may be carry-over from other donors' samples.

V and J are TRBV6-1 and TRBJ2-7; 11 bases line up with TRBD2. The CDR3 consists of 13 residues. The germline V gene has CDR1 MNHNS and CDR2 SASEGT. J lost 4 bases, V lost 7 bases, and 3 bases had no gene match. The CDR3 DNA is TGTGCCAGCAAGACTAGCGGGAATTACGAGCAGTACTTC. It codes for CASKTSGNYEQYF.

This clone was seen only once. Other DNA sequences in this sample translate to the same CDR3. This chain uses TRBV11-2 with TRBJ2-1, with TRBD1 matching over 7 bases. Looked up from germline, CDR1 is SGHAT and CDR2 is FQNNGV. Unmatched junction bases numbered 3, after V lost 1 base and J lost 6 bases. The CDR3 loop spans 14 amino acids. The CDR3, as DNA: TGTGCCAGCAGCTTAGGAGGGACAGCCAATGAGCAGTTCTTC. It codes for CASSLGGTANEQFF.

This clone was picked up one time. J is TRBJ1-1 and V is TRBV5-5; 8 nucleotides align to TRBD1. CDR3 length equals 15 residues. Looked up from germline, CDR1 is SGHKS and CDR2 is YYEKEE (reference sequence). V lost 4 bases and J lost 0; bases outside the gene matches: 5. The CDR3 region is CASSPGQVLNTEAFF. The CDR3 nucleotides are TGTGCCAGCAGCCCGGGACAGGTATTGAACACTGAAGCTTTCTTT.

The rearrangement uses TRBV30 and TRBJ2-2, with 7 nucleotides matching TRBD1. Germline V gene data show CDR1 as GTSNPN and CDR2 as SVGIG (reference sequence). The CDR3 is 13 residues long. Unmatched junction bases numbered 5, after V lost 4 bases and J lost 6 bases. This CDR3 is CAWIAGGAGELFF. The CDR3 DNA reads TGTGCCTGGATTGCAGGGGGAGCCGGGGAGCTGTTTTTT.

J is TRBJ2-1 and V is TRBV6-5, with D unresolved. CDR3 length: 15 residues. Germline V gene data show CDR1 as MNHEY and CDR2 as SVGAGI. Trimming shortened V by 0 bases and J by 2 bases, and 8 bases separated the two germline ends. The CDR3 sequence is CASSYSMAAYNEQFF. DNA of the CDR3: TGTGCCAGCAGTTACTCGATGGCAGCCTACAATGAGCAGTTCTTC.

This chain connects TRBV15 to TRBJ2-3; D is unclear. CDR1 and CDR2 (germline): LNHNV, YYDKDF (reference sequence). The CDR3 totals 13 residues. Trimming shortened V by 1 base and J by 4 bases, and 6 bases separated the two germline ends. CDR3 in DNA: TGTGCCACCAGCAGAGTCATGTCAGATACGCAGTATTTT. This gives the protein CATSRVMSDTQYF.

The chain combines TRBV11-1 with TRBJ2-2; D possibly corresponds to TRBD1 (6 bases). This CDR3 contains 15 residues. V shed 3 bases and J shed 6 bases, with 14 bases lying between them. Per the germline V gene, CDR1 is SGHAT and CDR2 is FQDESV (reference sequence). In DNA, the CDR3 is TGTGCCAGCAGCTTCATCCCAGGGGACGCCGGGGAGCTGTTTTTT. The encoded protein is CASSFIPGDAGELFF. The full variable domain, completed using reference TRBV11-1 and TRBJ2-2, is EAEVAQSPRYKITEKSQAVAFWCDPISGHATLYWYRQILGQGPELLVQFQDESVVDDSQLPKDRFSAERLKGVDSTLKIQPAELGDSAMYLCASSFIPGDAGELFFGEGSRLTVL.

About this clone: This CDR3 is also generated by other DNA sequences in the sample. The chain recombines TRBV28 with TRBJ1-5, with D perhaps TRBD1 (5 bases). V was shortened by 3 bases and J by 4 bases, with 7 bases between the two germline ends. CDR1 MDHEN and CDR2 SYDVKM come from the germline V gene. CDR3 length equals 13 residues. Written as DNA, the CDR3 is TGTGCCAGCAGTTTTAAGGGGAATCAGCCCCAGCATTTT. It specifies CASSFKGNQPQHF.

The genes are TRBV13 and TRBJ2-6, with D tentatively TRBD2 (6 bases). The CDR3 contains 15 residues. Germline V gene lookup returns CDR1 PRHDT and CDR2 FYEKMQ (reference sequence). V lost 4 bases and J lost 2, with 9 bases in between. CDR3 protein: CASSSRLAGANVLTF. CDR3 bases: TGTGCCAGCAGCTCCAGACTAGCTGGGGCCAACGTCCTGACTTTC.

V and J are TRBV7-3 and TRBJ2-2, with D possibly called TRBD1 or TRBD2 (5 bases each). V lost 4 bases and J lost 5, with 14 bases in between. CDR1 SGHTA and CDR2 FQGTGA come from the germline V gene. The CDR3 spans 15 residues. The CDR3 is CASSSGEGRTGELFF. In nucleotides, the CDR3 is TGTGCCAGCAGCTCCGGAGAGGGGCGGACCGGGGAGCTGTTTTTT. Supplemented by reference TRBV7-3 and TRBJ2-2, the full variable domain reads GAGVSQTPSNKVTEKGKYVELRCDPISGHTALYWYRQSLGQGPEFLIYFQGTGAADDSGLPNDRFFAVRPEGSVSTLKIQRTERGDSAVYLCASSSGEGRTGELFFGEGSRLTVL.

As concerns this clone: This CDR3 is also generated by other DNA sequences in the sample. V and J are TRBV9 and TRBJ1-5; D is uncertain. The CDR3 runs 15 residues. Trimming removed 2 bases at V and 1 base at J, with 10 bases between. In germline, CDR1 is SGDLS, CDR2 YYNGEE. Here the CDR3 reads CASSVGEGSNQPQHF. In nucleotides, the CDR3 is TGTGCCAGCAGCGTTGGGGAGGGAAGCAATCAGCCCCAGCATTTT.

The chain links TRBV7-6 to TRBJ2-2; D possibly corresponds to TRBD1 (6 bases). Trimming took 5 bases from V and 0 from J, leaving 10 bases between them. The CDR3 loop spans 15 amino acids. Germline-derived CDR1 and CDR2 are SGHVS and FNYEAQ. CDR3 in amino acids: CASSPRTANTGELFF. DNA for the CDR3: TGTGCCAGCAGCCCGAGGACAGCGAACACCGGGGAGCTGTTTTTT.

In its sample, this clone was seen a few times. V usage is TRBV7-8 and J usage is TRBJ1-1; TRBD1 agrees at 10 bases. CDR1 is SGHVS and CDR2 is FQNEAQ in the germline V gene. The junction had 5 bases not matched to a gene; V was cut back by 1 base and J by 6 bases. The CDR3 is 15 residues long. CDR3: CASSLETGGWSEAFF. The CDR3 nucleotides read TGTGCCAGCAGCTTAGAGACAGGGGGCTGGTCTGAAGCTTTCTTT.

This clone was seen just once. The V call is TRBV25-1, the J call TRBJ2-7, with D maybe TRBD1 (6 bases). V lost 1 base and J 1 base, leaving 11 bases between the germline ends. The CDR3 extends over 15 amino acids. The germline gives CDR1 MGHDK, CDR2 SYGVNS. In nucleotides, the CDR3 is TGTGCCAGCAGTGAATCCCAGGGGATATCCTACGAGCAGTACTTC. Translating it yields CASSESQGISYEQYF.

The chain couples TRBV4-1 to TRBJ2-5, with TRBD2 matching over 8 bases. The V segment lost 4 bases and the J segment 2 bases; nucleotides outside the gene matches: 9. The germline gives CDR1 MGHRA, CDR2 YSYEKL. This CDR3 region has 16 residues. Here the CDR3 DNA reads TGCGCCAGCAGCCCGTTTTTAGCGGGACCGCAAGAGACCCAGTACTTC. It is translated as CASSPFLAGPQETQYF.

This chain uses TRBV12-5 with TRBJ1-1; D ambiguous. CDR1 and CDR2 (germline): LGHNT, FRNRAP. V lost 1 base to trimming and J lost 6 bases, with 12 bases between them. This CDR3 is 14 amino acids long. The CDR3 sequence: CASGLGSALSEAFF. The CDR3 DNA reads as TGTGCTAGTGGTTTGGGCTCGGCGCTCTCTGAAGCTTTCTTT.

CDR3 in amino acids: CSVERGRLAGVLGTDTQYF. The CDR3 DNA reads TGCAGCGTTGAAAGGGGTCGACTAGCGGGCGTTTTAGGCACAGATACGCAGTATTTT. The chain couples TRBV29-1 to TRBJ2-3; 10 bases agree with TRBD2. Per the germline V gene, CDR1 is SQVTM and CDR2 is ANQGSEA. This CDR3 has 19 amino acids. J gave up 1 base and V 2 bases, and 15 bases lay outside the gene matches.

The chain couples TRBV6-1 to TRBJ2-7, with a tentative D call TRBD1 (5 bases). CDR3 size: 11 residues. Germline V gives CDR1 MNHNS, CDR2 SASEGT. Trimming shortened V by 3 bases and J by 12 bases, and 12 bases separated the two germline ends. Here the CDR3 reads CASSETQGRYF. The CDR3 bases are TGTGCCAGCAGTGAGACCCAGGGCCGGTACTTC.

This chain uses TRBV7-9 with TRBJ1-3, with D maybe TRBD1 (6 bases). In germline, CDR1 is SEHNR, CDR2 FQNEAQ (reference sequence). The CDR3 contains 15 residues. V dropped 4 bases and J dropped 0 bases, with 10 bases sitting between them. CDR3: CASSSTGYSGNTIYF. The CDR3 DNA follows: TGTGCCAGCAGCTCGACAGGATACTCTGGAAACACCATATATTTT.

The chain links TRBV7-6 to TRBJ2-1; D remains ambiguous. Germline CDR1 reads SGHVS; CDR2 reads FNYEAQ. The CDR3 loop spans 16 amino acids. Trimming shortened V by 2 bases and J by 5 bases, and 16 bases separated the two germline ends. As DNA, the CDR3 is TGTGCCAGCAGCTTAAGGTGGGCCCCTCCCAACAATGAGCAGTTCTTC. Its translation is CASSLRWAPPNNEQFF. Drawing the rest from reference TRBV7-6 and TRBJ2-1, the complete variable domain is GAGVSQSPRYKVTKRGQDVALRCDPISGHVSLYWYRQALGQGPEFLTYFNYEAQQDKSGLPNDRFSAERPEGSISTLTIQRTEQRDSAMYRCASSLRWAPPNNEQFFGPGTRLTVL.

This chain connects TRBV4-1 to TRBJ2-7, with 13 bases fitting TRBD2. The CDR3 is 15 residues long. Germline trimming cut 3 bases from V and 3 bases from J; bases unmatched to any gene: 2. Germline lookup yields CDR1 MGHRA and CDR2 YSYEKL. The CDR3 loop reads CASSHGTSGIYEQYF. The CDR3 DNA reads as TGCGCCAGCAGCCATGGGACTAGCGGGATCTACGAGCAGTACTTC.

The genes are TRBV13 and TRBJ2-7; D is possibly TRBD1 (5 bases). Deletions cut 4 bases from V and 12 bases from J, with 16 bases between. Germline V gene sequence: CDR1 PRHDT, CDR2 FYEKMQ (reference sequence). The CDR3 has 12 residues. The CDR3, as DNA: TGTGCCAGCAGCTCGGACATGGTAAGGGGGTACTTC. This translates into CASSSDMVRGYF.